The rows below give T cell receptor beta chains drawn from one sample of a study of T cells expressing NK-cell markers. After re-calling the 5' RACE reads, TCRdb lists one entry per CDR3 protein, DNA absent. Its table lists around 380,000 distinct CDR3 sequences. Input material: blood T cells: a sorted CD56 or NKG2C T cell subset, CD4+ or CD8+ T cells, or bulk PBMC T cells (not recorded which). The receptors were gathered from a woman aged 50 to 60 in good health. CDR3s include the opening cysteine and the closing phenylalanine or tryptophan. Fields, in order: CDR3 length, V gene, J gene, CDR3 protein.

16	TRBV11-2	TRBJ2-1	CASSLSRRGHDNEQFF
13	TRBV25-1	TRBJ2-7	CASSGVRLYEQYF
13	TRBV20-1	TRBJ2-5	CSARELAEETQYF
14	TRBV4-1	TRBJ2-7	CASSQLGAAGEQYF
13	TRBV19	TRBJ2-3	CASSLRVADTQYF
19	TRBV11-3	TRBJ2-1	CASSPLVTGGRGFYNEQFF
15	TRBV27	TRBJ2-5	CASSRLAGGLETQYF
15	TRBV6-5	TRBJ1-3	CASSYFTGGEGTIYF
18	TRBV6-6	TRBJ2-1	CASSYPSRRSSGYNEQFF
12	TRBV29-1	TRBJ1-2	CSVEDRVDGYTF
14	TRBV11-2	TRBJ1-1	CASSPGHHNTEAFF
13	TRBV9	TRBJ2-1	CASSEAVNNEQFF
15	TRBV30	TRBJ2-5	CAWRPGLAARETQYF
13	TRBV12-3/TRBV12-4	TRBJ1-1	CASSLTGTDEAFF
17	TRBV4-2	TRBJ2-3	CASSQEWQRTGTDTQYF
17	TRBV21-1	TRBJ2-3	CASSKRGGKGSTDTQYF
15	TRBV24-1	TRBJ2-3	CATRSGTSSGDTQYF
15	TRBV10-2	TRBJ1-1	CASSEGLMMNTEAFF
11	TRBV29-1	TRBJ1-1	CSANWNTEAFF
13	TRBV14	TRBJ2-1	CASSGELYNEQFF
12	TRBV11-2	TRBJ1-2	CASSLDRARYTF
17	TRBV4-2	TRBJ1-4	CASSQVLPAGFIEKLFF
14	TRBV19	TRBJ2-2	CATIKGFLGGELFF
16	TRBV7-9	TRBJ2-1	CASSLTEGSSYNEQFF
12	TRBV10-3	TRBJ2-1	CAIRDRDHEQFF
20	TRBV5-1	TRBJ2-3	CASSLEGRGVGRKVGDTQYF
16	TRBV12-3/TRBV12-4	TRBJ2-7	CASSLLGREGLYEQYF
15	TRBV5-1	TRBJ1-4	CASSLDPGTDEKLFF
14	TRBV2	TRBJ2-5	CASALLHSAETQYF
13	TRBV6-5	TRBJ2-3	CASRDMGTDTQYF
14	TRBV7-8	TRBJ2-7	CASSAGVRDYEQYF
14	TRBV19	TRBJ2-1	CASRNEGLGGEQFF
16	TRBV12-3/TRBV12-4	TRBJ2-4	CASSPLGALGKNIQYF
15	TRBV9	TRBJ2-1	CASSVAWRSYNEQFF
15	TRBV14	TRBJ2-1	CASSPWQAPYNEQFF
12	TRBV7-9	TRBJ2-1	CASSRDRNEQFF
14	TRBV5-6	TRBJ2-5	CASKGTSGSETQYF
14	TRBV5-1	TRBJ2-2	CASGQASNTGELFF
14	TRBV20-1	TRBJ2-1	CSASGDRAYNEQFF
14	TRBV12-3/TRBV12-4	TRBJ2-4	CASNPPGPRNIQYF
14	TRBV21-1	TRBJ2-7	CASTGQTEGYEQYF
14	TRBV6-4	TRBJ2-3	CASKETTLADTQYF
14	TRBV20-1	TRBJ2-2	CSAAKGLNTGELFF
14	TRBV12-3/TRBV12-4	TRBJ2-2	CASSPGLLSGELFF
13	TRBV10-3	TRBJ2-4	CAISVVPKNIQYF
16	TRBV7-6	TRBJ1-1	CASSLDRVRGNTEAFF
16	TRBV10-3	TRBJ1-5	CAISEGDRALGQPQHF
14	TRBV20-1	TRBJ1-5	CSAEDTNSNQPQHF
14	TRBV27	TRBJ1-1	CASSSPRGATEAFF
18	TRBV5-6	TRBJ2-1	CASSYQERREGPYNEQFF
12	TRBV20-1	TRBJ1-1	CSAPRQGTEAFF
15	TRBV5-1	TRBJ2-7	CASYSRGTDTYEQYF
16	TRBV7-2	TRBJ2-3	CASSVGTSSSTDTQYF
15	TRBV5-6	TRBJ2-2	CASSRGPANTGELFF
17	TRBV5-1	TRBJ1-4	CASSPNIRRNRGEKLFF